A single sample gave rise to the 19 T cell receptor beta chains below, sequenced in a study of regulatory T cells in long-lasting Graves disease. To make TCR beta libraries, researchers used iRepertoire HTBI primers and Arm-PCR of CDR3 regions. TCRdb passed the multiplex PCR reads through MiXCR, listing each CDR3 protein once. The sample includes about 500,000 distinct CDR3 sequences, roughly 15% of them seen just once. Time point defined: newly diagnosed GD, antithyroid drugs for less than 3 months. Generation of the TCR library employed RNA extracted from PBMCs. This sample also belongs to another study, concerning T cells in Graves' hyperthyroidism and ophthalmopathy.

The specimen comprised peripheral blood mononuclear cells (PBMCs), sampled at new diagnosis, from a patient treated with antithyroid drugs. These receptors all come from a middle-aged man with Graves disease.

This clonotype was seen only a few times. The junction departs from germline at one end; a sequencing error may be responsible. V usage is TRBV18 and J usage is TRBJ2-6; TRBD1 might be the D (5 bases). The V gene's germline CDR1 is KGHSH and CDR2 LQKENI. The length of the CDR3 is 14 residues. This chain's CDR3 is CASSRDSGANVPTF. The DNA of the CDR3 is TGTGCCAGCTCACGCGACTCTGGGGCCAACGTCCCGACTTTC.

The V call is TRBV7-6, the J call TRBJ2-7; possibly TRBD2 for D (6 bases). The CDR3 spans 15 residues. V lost 1 base, J lost 4 bases, and 14 bases lay in between. CDR1 is SGHVS, CDR2 FNYEAQ, per germline. The CDR3 DNA reads TGTGCCAGCAGCTTAGGTGCGGGAAACCTATACGAGCAGTACTTC. Translating gives CASSLGAGNLYEQYF.

At least ten counts were recorded for this clonotype. The chain has TRBV2 and TRBJ2-1, with 10 bases that match TRBD2. V lost 4 bases, J lost 8 bases, and 11 bases stayed unmatched. The germline V gene encodes CDR1 SNHLY and CDR2 FYNNEI. The CDR3 has 16 residues. The CDR3 sequence is CASSALAGAFRDEQFF. The CDR3 nucleotides read TGTGCCAGCAGTGCGCTAGCGGGAGCGTTTAGGGATGAGCAGTTCTTC.

This clonotype was counted ten times or more. The chain recombines TRBV2 with TRBJ1-4; TRBD1 might be the D (5 bases). The length of the CDR3 is 14 residues. In germline, CDR1 is SNHLY, CDR2 FYNNEI. V gave up 8 bases and J gave up 5 bases, with 15 bases separating them. The CDR3 sequence: CASGFRGINEKLFF. In DNA form, the CDR3 reads TGTGCCAGCGGCTTTCGGGGGATAAATGAAAAACTGTTTTTT.

Ten or more counts support this clonotype. This chain uses TRBV28 with TRBJ2-2; tentatively, D is TRBD1 or TRBD2 (6 bases each). The CDR3 extends over 15 amino acids. Germline values: CDR1 MDHEN, CDR2 SYDVKM. Trimming took off 3 bases at V and 7 bases at J, with 15 bases between the two ends. This CDR3 is CASSFLGGLDGELFF. Here the CDR3 DNA reads TGTGCCAGCAGTTTTTTGGGGGGCTTGGACGGGGAGCTGTTTTTT.

In this sample, this clonotype turned up many times. This chain connects TRBV10-3 to TRBJ2-7; D not certain. Germline V gives CDR1 ENHRY, CDR2 SYGVKD. Trimming removed 0 bases at V and 7 bases at J, with 16 bases between. CDR3 length: 15 residues. The CDR3 is CAISESSRFSREQYF. CDR3 DNA: TGTGCCATCAGTGAGTCTAGTAGGTTTTCGAGGGAGCAGTACTTC.

This clonotype showed up many times. The J gene is TRBJ2-1, the V gene TRBV27, with 7 bases lining up with TRBD2. Germline V gives CDR1 MNHEY, CDR2 SMNVEV (reference sequence). The CDR3 sequence is 17 residues long. After removal of 1 base from V and 5 bases from J, the junction contained 11 bases not matched to a gene. Here the CDR3 reads CASSLLSWGGQNNEQFF. DNA for the CDR3: TGTGCCAGCAGTTTATTGTCATGGGGGGGTCAAAACAATGAGCAGTTCTTC.

With regard to this clonotype: A much larger clonotype is one base distant, so this may be a read error. CDR3 region: CAGSATSEAFF. CDR3 bases: TGTGCCGGCAGCGCAACTTCCGAAGCTTTCTTT. The V and J genes are TRBV7-9 and TRBJ1-1; D uncertain. Germline lookup yields CDR1 SEHNR and CDR2 FQNEAQ (reference sequence). This CDR3 region has 11 residues.

This clonotype was seen only once. V and J are TRBV2 and TRBJ2-7; 9 bases agree with TRBD2. The CDR3 contains 15 residues. Germline loops: CDR1 SNHLY, CDR2 FYNNEI. The V segment lost 3 bases and the J segment 0 bases; nucleotides outside the gene matches: 3. CDR3 residues: CASSDLAGYSYEQYF. DNA for the CDR3: TGTGCCAGCAGTGACCTAGCGGGGTACTCCTACGAGCAGTACTTC.

Ten or more counts support this clonotype. The chain is built from TRBV29-1 and TRBJ2-7; TRBD2 is a possible D gene (5 bases). V lost 4 bases and J 7 bases, leaving 17 bases between the germline ends. Per the germline V gene, CDR1 is SQVTM and CDR2 is ANQGSEA. The CDR3 loop spans 13 amino acids. In nucleotides, the CDR3 is TGCAGCGTTGGAGGACTCGAATATGGGGAGCAGTACTTC. Its translation: CSVGGLEYGEQYF.

This clonotype appeared many times. This chain connects TRBV28 to TRBJ2-1; 7 bases agree with TRBD1. The end of the DNA fits TRBJ2-5 better, so the J call may be wrong. Germline loops: CDR1 MDHEN, CDR2 SYDVKM. The CDR3 runs 15 residues. The CDR3 here is CASSSTSGQLETQYF. The CDR3 nucleotides are TGTGCCAGCAGTTCAACCTCGGGACAGCTTGAGACCCAGTACTTC.

CDR3 coding DNA: TGTGCCAGCAAACCGGGACTCCGAAGGACCCAGTACTTC. Protein: CASKPGLRRTQYF. The chain employs TRBV6-2 or TRBV6-3 and TRBJ2-5, with D possibly matching TRBD2 (6 bases). The CDR3 runs to 13 residues. Trimming took 7 bases from V and 7 from J, leaving 16 bases between them. The germline CDR1 and CDR2 sequences are MNHEY and SVGEGT.

The chain recombines TRBV30 with TRBJ2-1; 8 nucleotides agree with TRBD2. The V and J ends lost 8 bases and 6 bases, in that order; junction bases with no gene match: 0. Germline loops: CDR1 GTSNPN, CDR2 SVGIG (reference sequence). The CDR3 loop spans 10 amino acids. CDR3 bases: TGTGCCCGGGAGGGCAATGAGCAGTTCTTC. This translates into CAREGNEQFF.

This clonotype came up a few times. The V gene is TRBV5-1, the J gene TRBJ2-5; 9 bases are a match to TRBD1. The ends lost 0 bases at V and 4 bases at J; junction bases unmatched: 10. This CDR3 region has 17 residues. CDR1 and CDR2 (germline): SGHRS, YFSETQ. CDR3 protein: CASSLASNTGGLETQYF. In DNA form, the CDR3 reads TGCGCCAGCAGCTTGGCTTCCAATACAGGGGGCCTAGAGACCCAGTACTTC.

This clonotype was seen ten or more times. The CDR3 nucleotides read TGTGCCAGCAGCCTGGGACTAGCATTCTACAATGAGCAGTTCTTC. Amino acid sequence: CASSLGLAFYNEQFF. The chain is built from TRBV3-1 and TRBJ2-1; 9 positions agree with TRBD2. CDR3 length equals 15 residues. V shed 4 bases and J 3 bases; nucleotides not matched to a gene: 4. Germline assignment: CDR1 LGHDT and CDR2 YNNKEL (reference sequence).

CDR3 sequence reads: CASRTPGQGFGYTF. Written as DNA, the CDR3 is TGTGCCAGCAGAACTCCGGGACAGGGTTTTGGCTACACCTTC. The chain combines TRBV28 with TRBJ1-2, with 9 nucleotides matching TRBD1. The CDR3 covers 14 residues. J lost 7 bases, V lost 6 bases, and 9 bases had no gene match. Germline V gene sequence: CDR1 MDHEN, CDR2 SYDVKM.

This chain connects TRBV29-1 to TRBJ1-5, with TRBD1 matching 8 bases. The CDR3 length is 13 residues. Per the germline V gene, CDR1 is SQVTM and CDR2 is ANQGSEA. V trimming: 7 bases; J trimming: 3 bases; junction bases outside the gene matches: 5. The CDR3: CSAVTGANQPQHF. CDR3 DNA sequence: TGCAGCGCCGTGACAGGGGCCAATCAGCCCCAGCATTTT.

This clonotype appeared a few times. The chain joins TRBV7-9 to TRBJ2-7; D is possibly TRBD2 (6 bases). The V end lost 6 bases, the J end lost 5 bases, and 20 bases lay between the germline ends. This CDR3 is built from 15 residues. CDR1 is SEHNR, CDR2 FQNEAQ, per germline (reference sequence). DNA of the CDR3: TGTGCCAGCAGTGTAGTTTCGGGAGTTGAAGACGAGCAGTACTTC. Translating it yields CASSVVSGVEDEQYF.

This clonotype was seen many times. The gene calls are TRBV2 and TRBJ1-5; D gene ambiguous. V was cut by 10 bases and J by 3 bases, with 16 bases left in between. This CDR3 has 14 residues. Germline CDR1 reads SNHLY; CDR2 reads FYNNEI. CDR3 DNA sequence: TGTGCCAACCAAGAGATCAGGCACAATCAGCCCCAGCATTTT. It specifies CANQEIRHNQPQHF.